This T cell receptor (beta chain) was sequenced for a study of identical twins. Study conclusions and caveats: For out-of-frame beta sequences, excess twin sharing was weaker. Out-of-frame TCR alpha sharing in monozygotic twins exceeded recombination model predictions.

Germline V gene data show CDR1 as MDHEN and CDR2 as SYDVKM. This CDR3 spans 14 amino acids. The junction had 10 bases not matched to a gene; V was cut back by 4 bases and J by 9 bases. As concerns this clonotype: Its antigen is currently unknown.

A universal primer site was incorporated via template switching, and the cDNA contained unique molecular identifiers. TCRdb independently ran MiXCR on the 5' RACE reads; one entry per CDR3 protein. Of 1.5 million to 2 million distinct CDR3 sequences detected, about 30% appear once; the ten largest clones hold around 0.3%. This chain links TRBV28 with TRBJ2-3; 7 bases match TRBD2. The receptor was isolated from a newborn girl in good health. The sample taken for sequencing was cord blood. This CDR3 reads CASSSAPGGGTQYF. In DNA form, the CDR3 reads TGTGCCAGCAGTTCAGCACCGGGAGGAGGCACGCAGTATTTT.